This T cell receptor (beta chain) was captured by sequencing in a study of identical twins (dated by TCRdb to 2016 to 2017). As for the study more broadly: To test whether fetal clonotypes persist, this study deep-sequenced TCR alpha and beta repertoires from monozygotic twins, from unrelated adults of various ages, and from cord blood. To rule out contamination, the twin experiments were replicated at different times with different library preparation protocols.

Turning to this clonotype: Its antigen remains unidentified. It has no much larger one-base neighbor in the sample; base qualities were not kept.

The investigation overall reported the following: Because the same donors could not be followed over many years, conclusions were based on cross-sectional statistical analysis. Zero-insertion analyses could be partly confounded by invariant T cells such as MAIT and iNKT, although diverse VJ usage argued against such confounding for most clonotypes. In monozygotic twins, recombination models systematically underestimated out-of-frame TCR alpha sharing, but the models matched the sharing seen between unrelated individuals. Fewer insertions were carried by abundant cord blood beta clonotypes; a weaker similar trend was observed in young adult naive repertoires, while no such trend was observed in memory repertoires. Compared with coincidental sharing between unrelated individuals, an excess of low generation-probability sequences was observed among out-of-frame TCR alpha sequences shared between twins. In beta out-of-frame sequences, excess twin sharing was weaker, because having fewer shared sequences lowered the signal-to-noise ratio.

From its cysteine to its phenylalanine, the CDR3 spans 14 amino acids. This entry keeps only the CDR3 DNA: 42 bases, framed from base 1. Germline trimming amounts to 1 base on V and 3 bases on J, with 5 as the count of junction bases outside the gene matches. Via the germline V gene (reference sequence), CDR1 is DFQATT and CDR2 SNEGSKA. The library was prepared using 5' RACE. Sequencing was performed on an Illumina HiSeq 2000. A universal primer binding site was introduced by template switching, and a unique molecular identifier was present in the final cDNA, enabling accurate counting of TCR cDNA molecules. Specific primers in the conserved constant-segment region were used to synthesize first-strand cDNA for TCR alpha and beta chains. To control for contamination, each cDNA library was double barcoded with a SMART-Mk sample barcode plus Illumina barcodes. TruSeq adapter sequences and Illumina sample barcodes were added in two successive PCR steps. TCR alpha and beta cDNA libraries were sequenced on the Illumina HiSeq platform with custom primers. As for how the authors treated the data: MiGEC processed the raw reads to extract unique molecular identifiers, while MiXCR was used to determine the CDR3 positions. For each individual, recombination models were inferred using an EM algorithm with the repgenHMM and IGoR tools. The tcR package in R was used for shared clonotype analysis, with sharing normalized by the product of cloneset sizes. To study raw recombination without the effects of thymic and clonal selection, out-of-frame nonproductive sequences were analyzed. TCRdb handled the public reads itself, with Q25 trimming in fastp and clone calling in MiXCR, and kept productive beta chains. All rows with the same CDR3 protein become a single entry with the most common DNA and genes. The V and J calls come from TCRdb's annotation, not from the publication. The sample records approximately 210,000 distinct CDR3 sequences, less than 10% of which are singletons. The ten largest clonotypes hold 5% to 6% of the sample.

All donors were healthy Caucasians. Miltenyi CD45RO+ enrichment and human naive T-cell isolation kits were used to isolate memory (CD45RO+) and naive T cells from PBMC. This receptor was taken from a woman between 18 and 30 years old in good health. The sequencing sample was made of memory (CD45RO+) T cells sorted from blood. The cell subset or site label of this sample denotes: CD45RO+ enriched T cells. The rearranged segments are TRBV20-1 and TRBJ2-7; TRBD2 lines up with 8 middle nucleotides. The CDR3 has the sequence CSARVPGLDYEQYF. The sequenced DNA: TGCAGTGCTAGAGTTCCGGGACTAGACTACGAGCAGTACTTC.